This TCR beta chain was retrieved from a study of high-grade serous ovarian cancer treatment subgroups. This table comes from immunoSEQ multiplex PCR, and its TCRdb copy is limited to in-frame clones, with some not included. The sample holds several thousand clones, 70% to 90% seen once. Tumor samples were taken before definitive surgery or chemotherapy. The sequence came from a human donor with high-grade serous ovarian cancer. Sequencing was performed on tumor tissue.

The CDR3 sequence: CASTLTGNMNTEAFF. The CDR3 DNA reads TGTGCCAGCACGCTAACGGGGAACATGAACACTGAAGCTTTCTTT. The rearrangement joins TRBV6-6 to TRBJ1-1, with D unresolved. V lost 7 bases and J 0 bases, leaving 15 bases between the germline ends. This CDR3 comprises 15 residues. CDR1 and CDR2 (germline): MNHNY, SVGAGI (reference sequence).